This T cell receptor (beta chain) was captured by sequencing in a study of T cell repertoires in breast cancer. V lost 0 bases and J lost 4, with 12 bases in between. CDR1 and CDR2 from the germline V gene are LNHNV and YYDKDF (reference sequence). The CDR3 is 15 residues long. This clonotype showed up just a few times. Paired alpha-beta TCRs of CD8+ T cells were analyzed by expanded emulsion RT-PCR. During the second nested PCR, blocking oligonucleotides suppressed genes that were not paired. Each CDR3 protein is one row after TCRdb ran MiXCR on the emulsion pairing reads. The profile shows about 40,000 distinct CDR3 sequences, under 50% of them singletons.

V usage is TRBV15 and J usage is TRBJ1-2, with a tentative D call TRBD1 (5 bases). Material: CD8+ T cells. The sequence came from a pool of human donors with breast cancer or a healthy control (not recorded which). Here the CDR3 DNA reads TGTGCCACCAGCAGAGAGGTTGGGGCATCCTATGGCTACACCTTC. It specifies CATSREVGASYGYTF.